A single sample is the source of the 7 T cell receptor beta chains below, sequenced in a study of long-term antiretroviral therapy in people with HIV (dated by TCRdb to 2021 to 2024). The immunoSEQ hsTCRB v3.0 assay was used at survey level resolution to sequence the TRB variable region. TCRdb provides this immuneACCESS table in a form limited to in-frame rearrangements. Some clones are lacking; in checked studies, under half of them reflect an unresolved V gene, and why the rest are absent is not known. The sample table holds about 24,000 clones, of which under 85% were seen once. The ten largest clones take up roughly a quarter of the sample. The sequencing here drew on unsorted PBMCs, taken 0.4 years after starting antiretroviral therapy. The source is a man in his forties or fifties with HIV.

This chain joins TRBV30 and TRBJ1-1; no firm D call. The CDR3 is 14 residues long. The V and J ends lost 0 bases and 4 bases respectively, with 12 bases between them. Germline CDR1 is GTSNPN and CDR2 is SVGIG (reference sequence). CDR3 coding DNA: TGTGCCTGGAGTGTTGGTAGTTTTAGCACTGAAGCTTTCTTT. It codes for CAWSVGSFSTEAFF.

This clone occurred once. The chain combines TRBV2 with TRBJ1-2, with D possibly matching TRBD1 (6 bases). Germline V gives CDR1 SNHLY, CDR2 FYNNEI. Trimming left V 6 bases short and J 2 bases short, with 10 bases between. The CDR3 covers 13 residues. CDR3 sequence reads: CASRDSGNYGYTF. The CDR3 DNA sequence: TGTGCCAGCAGGGACAGTGGCAACTATGGCTACACCTTC.

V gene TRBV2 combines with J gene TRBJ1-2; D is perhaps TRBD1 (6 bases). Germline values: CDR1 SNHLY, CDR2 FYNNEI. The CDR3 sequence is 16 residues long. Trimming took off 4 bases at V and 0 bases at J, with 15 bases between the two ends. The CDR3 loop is CASSAKGGGSNYGYTF. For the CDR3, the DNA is TGTGCCAGCAGTGCGAAGGGTGGGGGCTCTAACTATGGCTACACCTTC. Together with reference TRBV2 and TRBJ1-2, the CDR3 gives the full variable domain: EPEVTQTPSHQVTQMGQEVILRCVPISNHLYFYWYRQILGQKVEFLVSFYNNEISEKSEIFDDQFSVERPDGSNFTLKIRSTKLEDSAMYFCASSAKGGGSNYGYTFGSGTRLTVV.

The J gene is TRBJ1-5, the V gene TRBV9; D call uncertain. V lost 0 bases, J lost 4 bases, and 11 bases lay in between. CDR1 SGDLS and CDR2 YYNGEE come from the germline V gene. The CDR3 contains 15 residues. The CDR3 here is CASSVDESPNQPQHF. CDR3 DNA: TGTGCCAGCAGCGTAGACGAATCACCAAATCAGCCCCAGCATTTT.

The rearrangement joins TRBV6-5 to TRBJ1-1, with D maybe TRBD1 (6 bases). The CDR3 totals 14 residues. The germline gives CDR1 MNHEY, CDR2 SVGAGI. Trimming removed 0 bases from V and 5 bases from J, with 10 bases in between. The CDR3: CASSYSVGATEAFF. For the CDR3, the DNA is TGTGCCAGCAGTTACTCAGTGGGGGCGACTGAAGCTTTCTTT.

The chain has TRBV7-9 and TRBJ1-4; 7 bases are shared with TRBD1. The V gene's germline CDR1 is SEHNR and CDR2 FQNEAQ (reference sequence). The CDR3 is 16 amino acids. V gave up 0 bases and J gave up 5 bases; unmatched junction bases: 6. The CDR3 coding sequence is TGTGCCAGCAGCTTAGCGGGGGGACAGAGAAATGAAAAACTGTTTTTT. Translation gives CASSLAGGQRNEKLFF. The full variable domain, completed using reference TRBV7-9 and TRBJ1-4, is DTGVSQNPRHKITKRGQNVTFRCDPISEHNRLYWYRQTLGQGPEFLTYFQNEAQLEKSRLLSDRFSAERPKGSFSTLEIQRTEQGDSAMYLCASSLAGGQRNEKLFFGSGTQLSVL.

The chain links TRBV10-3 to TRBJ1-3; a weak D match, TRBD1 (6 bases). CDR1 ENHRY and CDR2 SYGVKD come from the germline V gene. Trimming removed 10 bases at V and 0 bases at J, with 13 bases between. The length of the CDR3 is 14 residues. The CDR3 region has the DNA TGTGCCACCTGGGGGGGCCTCTCTGGAAACACCATATATTTT. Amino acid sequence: CATWGGLSGNTIYF.